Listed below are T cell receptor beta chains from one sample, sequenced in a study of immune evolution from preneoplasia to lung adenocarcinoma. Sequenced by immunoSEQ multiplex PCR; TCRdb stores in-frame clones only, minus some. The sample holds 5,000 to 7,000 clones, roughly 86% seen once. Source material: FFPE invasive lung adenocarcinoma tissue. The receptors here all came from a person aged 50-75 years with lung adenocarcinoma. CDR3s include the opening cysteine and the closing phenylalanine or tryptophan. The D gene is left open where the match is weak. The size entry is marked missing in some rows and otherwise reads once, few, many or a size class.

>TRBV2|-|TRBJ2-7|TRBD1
TGTGCCAGCAGCCCGGACGGACAGGGACCGTTCGAGCAGTACTTC
CASSPDGQGPFEQYF
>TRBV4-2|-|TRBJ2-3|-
TGTGCCAGCAGCCAAGAGGGCACCTCGGGCACAGATACGCAGTATTTT
CASSQEGTSGTDTQYF
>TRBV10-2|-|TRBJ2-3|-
TGCGCCAGCACCAAAGGGGGAAAGGGCACAGATACGCAGTATTTT
CASTKGGKGTDTQYF
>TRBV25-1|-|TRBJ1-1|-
TGTGCCAGCAGATCGAACACTGAAGCTTTCTTT
CASRSNTEAFF
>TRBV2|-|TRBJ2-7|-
TGTGCCAGCAGTGCGACACGGATCTACGAGCAGTACTTC
CASSATRIYEQYF
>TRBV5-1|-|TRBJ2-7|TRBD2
TGCGCCAGCAGTAACGGGAGGATCTACGAGCAGTACTTC
CASSNGRIYEQYF
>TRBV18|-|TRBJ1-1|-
TGTGCCAGCTCACCGGTAGGACAAAAGAGAGAAGCTTTCTTT
CASSPVGQKREAFF
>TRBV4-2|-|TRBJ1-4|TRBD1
TGTGCCAGCAGCGCCACCGGGACAGGCGATGAAAAACTGTTTTTT
CASSATGTGDEKLFF
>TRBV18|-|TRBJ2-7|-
TGTGCCAGCTCACCTTCACGTACCTACGAGCAGTACTTC
CASSPSRTYEQYF
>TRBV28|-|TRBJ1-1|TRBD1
TGTGCCAGCACCCTAGGGGGACAGGGGTATTCTGAAGCTTTCTTT
CASTLGGQGYSEAFF
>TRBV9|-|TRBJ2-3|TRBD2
TGTGCCAGCAGCGTAGCGGCGGGAGCTCGAGATACGCAGTATTTT
CASSVAAGARDTQYF
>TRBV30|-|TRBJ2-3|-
TGTGCCTGGAGTCCCGGGGACGGGGATACGCAGTATTTT
CAWSPGDGDTQYF
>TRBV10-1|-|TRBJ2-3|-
TGCGCCAGCAGTAACACGGACACAGATACGCAGTATTTT
CASSNTDTDTQYF
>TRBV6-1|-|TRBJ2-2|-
TGTGCCAGCAGTGGGAGGACTGGGCCCGGGGAGCTGTTTTTT
CASSGRTGPGELFF
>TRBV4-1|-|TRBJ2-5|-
TGCGCCAGCAGCCAAGATCCAGAGGACCAAGAGACCCAGTACTTC
CASSQDPEDQETQYF
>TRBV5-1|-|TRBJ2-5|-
TGCGCCAGCAGCTTGTTTGGACAGCAAGAGACCCAGTACTTC
CASSLFGQQETQYF
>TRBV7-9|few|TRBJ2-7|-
TGTGCCAGCAGCTTAGCAGGTCAGATCGAGCAGTACTTC
CASSLAGQIEQYF
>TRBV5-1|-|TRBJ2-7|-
TGCGCCAGCAGCTTGGCCAGTCGGGGGGCAATGGACGAGCAGTACTTC
CASSLASRGAMDEQYF
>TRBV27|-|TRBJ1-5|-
TGTGCCAGCAGGAACGGACAGTCGGGGAATCAGCCCCAGCATTTT
CASRNGQSGNQPQHF